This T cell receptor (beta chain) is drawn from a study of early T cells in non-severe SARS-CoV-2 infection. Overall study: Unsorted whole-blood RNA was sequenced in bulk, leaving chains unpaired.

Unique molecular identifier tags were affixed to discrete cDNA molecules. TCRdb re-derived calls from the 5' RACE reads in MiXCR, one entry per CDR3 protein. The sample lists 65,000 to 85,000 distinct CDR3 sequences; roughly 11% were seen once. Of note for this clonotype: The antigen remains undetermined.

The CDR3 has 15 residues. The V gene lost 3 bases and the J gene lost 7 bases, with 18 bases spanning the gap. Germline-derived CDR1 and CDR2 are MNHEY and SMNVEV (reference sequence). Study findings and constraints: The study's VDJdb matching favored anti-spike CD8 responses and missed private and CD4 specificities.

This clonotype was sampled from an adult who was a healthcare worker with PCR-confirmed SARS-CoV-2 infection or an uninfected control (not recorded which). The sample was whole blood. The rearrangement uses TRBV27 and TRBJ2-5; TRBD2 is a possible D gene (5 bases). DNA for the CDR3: TGTGCCAGCAGTTTGGTTGGACGGGGTACGTGGACCCAGTACTTC. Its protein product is CASSLVGRGTWTQYF.